Presented here are 16 T cell receptor beta chains from one specimen sequenced in a study of CD4 T cells in relation to SARS-CoV-2 and coronaviruses. This table comes from immunoSEQ multiplex PCR, and its TCRdb copy is limited to in-frame clones, with some not included. The sample shows about 36,000 clones, 77% of them seen only once. Their cognate antigens are unknown. Sequences were obtained from memory CD4+ T cells from PBMCs, cultured in vitro. The receptors come from an adult with COVID-19.

This clone was observed once. The gene calls are TRBV4-2 and TRBJ2-5; D may be TRBD2 (6 bases). CDR1 LGHNA and CDR2 YNFKEQ come from the germline V gene. Trimming cost V 0 bases and J 5 bases, with 13 bases left between them. The CDR3 loop spans 15 amino acids. CDR3 in DNA: TGTGCCAGCAGCCAAGAGGAGGGTCGCGGGGAGACCCAGTACTTC. It translates to CASSQEEGRGETQYF.

The genes are TRBV5-1 and TRBJ2-2; D may be TRBD1 (6 bases). V lost 3 bases and J lost 4, with 16 bases in between. Germline CDR1 SGHRS, CDR2 YFSETQ. The CDR3 is 16 amino acids. The CDR3 spells CASSSTGQRGTGELFF. Here the CDR3 DNA reads TGCGCCAGCAGCTCGACAGGCCAACGCGGCACCGGGGAGCTGTTTTTT.

This chain links TRBV19 with TRBJ1-5; 7 bases line up with TRBD1. This CDR3 region has 15 residues. In germline, CDR1 is LNHDA, CDR2 SQIVND (reference sequence). V lost 5 bases to trimming and J lost 9 bases; unmatched junction nucleotides: 13. The CDR3 protein is CASSGRDRLQRPQHF. The CDR3 nucleotides read TGTGCCAGTAGTGGCCGGGACAGATTACAGCGGCCCCAGCATTTT. Full variable domain (rest looked up from reference TRBV19 and TRBJ1-5): DGGITQSPKYLFRKEGQNVTLSCEQNLNHDAMYWYRQDPGQGLRLIYYSQIVNDFQKGDIAEGYSVSREKKESFPLTVTSAQKNPTAFYLCASSGRDRLQRPQHFGDGTRLSIL.

The chain employs TRBV28 and TRBJ2-7; 7 bases are a match to TRBD2. The CDR3 runs 13 residues. Germline-derived CDR1 and CDR2 are MDHEN and SYDVKM. Written as DNA, the CDR3 is TGTGCTTCGGGACTATCGAGCTCCTACGAGCAGTACTTC. Amino acid sequence: CASGLSSSYEQYF.

J is TRBJ2-7 and V is TRBV29-1, with D perhaps matching TRBD1 (6 bases). V lost 6 bases, J lost 1 base, and 19 bases lay in between. This CDR3 is built from 15 residues. Per the germline V gene, CDR1 is SQVTM and CDR2 is ANQGSEA. CDR3 residues: CSVLGTRPFSYEQYF. The CDR3 nucleotides are TGCAGCGTGTTAGGGACACGTCCTTTTTCCTACGAGCAGTACTTC.

J is TRBJ2-1 and V is TRBV27; 9 positions match TRBD2. Germline CDR1 and CDR2: MNHEY and SMNVEV (reference sequence). J lost 1 base, V lost 2 bases, and 12 bases had no gene match. The CDR3 length is 19 residues. CDR3 DNA sequence: TGTGCCAGCAGTTTAGAGGGGAGTACTAGCGGGCCTTCCTACAATGAGCAGTTCTTC. Translated, it gives CASSLEGSTSGPSYNEQFF.

V and J are TRBV27 and TRBJ2-1; 10 nucleotides match TRBD2. This CDR3 has 16 residues. Germline CDR1 MNHEY, CDR2 SMNVEV (reference sequence). The trim removed 6 bases at V and 9 bases at J, leaving 14 bases unmatched. CDR3 sequence reads: CASRQLLAGRYREQFF. In nucleotides, the CDR3 is TGTGCCAGCAGACAACTACTAGCGGGAAGATACCGTGAGCAGTTCTTC.

The V gene is TRBV3-1 (or the pseudogene TRBV3-2), the J gene TRBJ2-7; D unclear. Trimming shortened V by 3 bases and J by 3 bases, and 6 bases separated the two germline ends. The CDR3 has 12 amino acids. The V gene's germline CDR1 is LGHDT and CDR2 YNNKEL (reference sequence). The CDR3 sequence: CASSHADYEQYF. The CDR3 bases are TGTGCCAGCAGCCACGCAGACTACGAGCAGTACTTC.

J is TRBJ2-7 and V is TRBV11-1; 9 bases are shared with TRBD2. J lost 5 bases, V lost 5 bases, and 10 bases had no gene match. CDR1 and CDR2 from the germline V gene are SGHAT and FQDESV (reference sequence). This CDR3 spans 15 amino acids. In DNA form, the CDR3 reads TGTGCCAGCAGCCCTCAGGTTAGCGGGAGTGACGAGCAGTACTTC. This sequence encodes CASSPQVSGSDEQYF.

The J gene is TRBJ1-5, the V gene TRBV30, with D tentatively TRBD1 (5 bases). The CDR3 loop spans 12 amino acids. V lost 3 bases to trimming and J lost 9 bases, with 12 bases between them. The germline V gene encodes CDR1 GTSNPN and CDR2 SVGIG (reference sequence). The CDR3 loop is CAWSAGRGPQHF. The CDR3 DNA reads as TGTGCCTGGAGCGCGGGGCGGGGGCCCCAGCATTTT.

The J gene is TRBJ2-7, the V gene TRBV6-2 or TRBV6-3; D uncertain. The CDR3 has 12 residues. Per germline, CDR1 MNHEY and CDR2 SVGEGT. Trimming left V 1 base short and J 2 bases short, with 3 bases between. CDR3 protein: CASSYFPYEQYF. The DNA of the CDR3 is TGTGCCAGCAGTTACTTTCCCTACGAGCAGTACTTC.

This rearrangement joins TRBV28 to TRBJ2-1, with D possibly TRBD1 on 6 matching bases. V dropped 6 bases and J dropped 10 bases, with 13 bases sitting between them. The CDR3 is made up of 12 amino acids. Looked up from germline, CDR1 is MDHEN and CDR2 is SYDVKM. The CDR3 here is CASSRGHLEQFF. For the CDR3, the DNA is TGTGCCAGCAGCCGGGGACACTTAGAGCAGTTCTTC.

The chain carries TRBV7-3 and TRBJ1-2; perhaps TRBD1 as D (5 bases). With 5 bases removed from V and 4 bases from J, the gap between germline ends came to 17 bases. Germline CDR1 is SGHTA and CDR2 is FQGTGA. The CDR3 contains 15 residues. The CDR3 here is CASSPDGGSLYGYTF. CDR3 coding DNA: TGTGCCAGCAGCCCAGACGGGGGGTCGCTCTATGGCTACACCTTC.

J is TRBJ2-7 and V is TRBV27, with 16 nucleotides matching TRBD2. The germline V gene has CDR1 MNHEY and CDR2 SMNVEV (reference sequence). V lost 7 bases and J lost 4; bases outside the gene matches: 13. CDR3 size: 18 residues. CDR3 DNA sequence: TGTGCCAGCAACCGCGGGACTAGCGGGAGGGCCGATCCTTACGAGCAGTACTTC. Its protein is CASNRGTSGRADPYEQYF.

The rearrangement uses TRBV29-1 and TRBJ2-3; D uncertain. This CDR3 has 12 residues. Germline V CDR1 and CDR2: SQVTM, ANQGSEA. The CDR3 sequence is CSGNWEADTQYF. The CDR3 coding sequence is TGCAGTGGCAACTGGGAAGCAGATACGCAGTATTTT.

The chain employs TRBV30 and TRBJ2-1; D may be TRBD2 (6 bases). V was cut by 2 bases and J by 4 bases, with 9 bases left in between. Germline CDR1 reads GTSNPN; CDR2 reads SVGIG (reference sequence). The CDR3 has 13 amino acids. The CDR3 is CAWSRGGYNEQFF. Here the CDR3 DNA reads TGTGCCTGGAGTCGCGGAGGGTACAATGAGCAGTTCTTC.